The 5 T cell receptor beta chains below all came from one sample that was sequenced in a study of blood T cell repertoires in COVID-19. Only in-frame clones appear in the TCRdb table, and some are missing; sequencing was by immunoSEQ multiplex PCR. In the table there are some 500,000 clones, roughly 91% of which are singletons. Sequences were obtained from peripheral blood. These receptor sequences come from a woman between 45 and 65 years old with COVID-19, enrolled during active disease.

V usage is TRBV28 and J usage is TRBJ1-5, with a tentative D call TRBD1 (6 bases). The V gene lost 4 bases and the J gene lost 7 bases, with 11 bases spanning the gap. The germline gives CDR1 MDHEN, CDR2 SYDVKM. The CDR3 runs 13 residues. For the CDR3, the DNA is TGTGCCAGCAGTTCCAGGGGTGGACAGCCCCAGCATTTT. Its protein is CASSSRGGQPQHF.

This chain uses TRBV12-3 or TRBV12-4 with TRBJ1-2; no clear D. This CDR3 region has 13 residues. V dropped 2 bases and J dropped 4 bases, with 8 bases sitting between them. CDR3 protein: CASSLSLSYGYTF. CDR3 DNA sequence: TGTGCCAGCAGTTTAAGCCTGAGCTATGGCTACACCTTC.

This chain links TRBV7-2 with TRBJ2-3, with 9 bases aligning to TRBD2. V trimming: 2 bases; J trimming: 1 base; junction bases outside the gene matches: 1. The germline V gene has CDR1 SGHTA and CDR2 FQGNSA. CDR3 length: 15 amino acids. The CDR3 sequence is CASSLLAGRTDTQYF. CDR3 nucleotide sequence: TGTGCCAGCAGCTTACTAGCGGGGCGCACAGATACGCAGTATTTT.

The rearrangement links TRBV5-1 to TRBJ2-2; 9 bases fit TRBD2. The trim removed 0 bases at V and 4 bases at J, leaving 10 bases unmatched. Germline values: CDR1 SGHRS, CDR2 YFSETQ. The CDR3 extends over 18 amino acids. The CDR3 DNA reads as TGCGCCAGCAGCTTGGTGCGAGTCTTAGCGGGAGTCACCGGGGAGCTGTTTTTT. Its protein product is CASSLVRVLAGVTGELFF. Variable domain in full (rest from reference TRBV5-1 and TRBJ2-2): KAGVTQTPRYLIKTRGQQVTLSCSPISGHRSVSWYQQTPGQGLQFLFEYFSETQRNKGNFPGRFSGRQFSNSRSEMNVSTLELGDSALYLCASSLVRVLAGVTGELFFGEGSRLTVL.

The V call is TRBV29-1, the J call TRBJ2-1, with TRBD2 identical over 10 bases. J lost 3 bases, V lost 0 bases, and 8 bases had no gene match. The length of the CDR3 is 17 residues. CDR1 SQVTM and CDR2 ANQGSEA come from the germline V gene. The CDR3 region is CSVEDPFRTSGYNEQFF. The CDR3 nucleotides read TGCAGCGTTGAAGATCCTTTCAGGACTAGCGGCTACAATGAGCAGTTCTTC.